One T cell receptor beta chain is described in this entry. The target antigen is unknown. The data stem from a study of T cell repertoires in cytomegalovirus infection. Study overall: HLA-B-restricted CMV epitopes that are well studied, plus recently identified HLA-C-restricted ones, were used by the study. CMV infection together with matching HLA type was indicated by public TCR beta signatures. Findings and limits, study-wide: Clonotype analysis showed dominance of the ex vivo response by HLA-C-restricted CMV-specific TCR beta clonotypes.

This CDR3 region has 16 residues. V lost 4 bases to trimming and J lost 4 bases; unmatched junction nucleotides: 6. Germline V gene data show CDR1 as SGHKS and CDR2 as YYEKEE (reference sequence). TCRdb ran MiXCR on the reads and lists one entry per CDR3 protein. The sample yields about 770,000 distinct CDR3 sequences, roughly 28% seen once. The sample consisted of cultured CD8+ T cells from PBMCs, taken from culture after CMV antigen stimulation. The sequence came from a human donor in good health (CMV status not recorded). Some clones in this sample may be carry-over from other donors' samples. The chain is built from TRBV5-5 and TRBJ2-2, with TRBD1 matching 11 bases. In DNA, the CDR3 is TGTGCCAGCAGCCACGAGGACAGGGGGCTCACCGGGGAGCTGTTTTTT. Residues: CASSHEDRGLTGELFF.